These 12 T cell receptor beta chains came from one sample sequenced in a study of T cells after yellow fever vaccination. TCRdb reprocessed the 5' RACE reads with MiXCR, giving one entry per CDR3 protein. This sample has approximately 120,000 distinct CDR3 sequences, with more than 6.5% found just once. Sequenced material: CD4+ T cells sorted from PBMCs, taken less than 11 days after the first yellow fever vaccination. These receptors originate from a man aged 18 to 30 who received the YFV17D yellow fever vaccine.

This clonotype occurred a few times. J is TRBJ1-1 and V is TRBV7-2; tentative D call: TRBD1 (5 bases). Trimming took off 5 bases at V and 0 bases at J, with 10 bases between the two ends. Germline loops: CDR1 SGHTA, CDR2 FQGNSA. The CDR3 consists of 14 residues. CDR3 coding DNA: TGTGCCAGCAGCGGGGGACGGATGAACACTGAAGCTTTCTTT. Translation: CASSGGRMNTEAFF. Based on the CDR3 plus reference TRBV7-2 and TRBJ1-1, the full variable domain is GAGVSQSPSNKVTEKGKDVELRCDPISGHTALYWYRQSLGQGLEFLIYFQGNSAPDKSGLPSDRFSAERTGGSVSTLTIQRTQQEDSAVYLCASSGGRMNTEAFFGQGTRLTVV.

This clonotype was seen repeatedly, ten times or more. The rearrangement uses TRBV5-4 and TRBJ2-3, with a tentative D call TRBD2 (5 bases). V was cut by 4 bases and J by 1 base, with 16 bases left in between. Germline loops: CDR1 SGHNT, CDR2 YYREEE (reference sequence). The CDR3 is made up of 16 amino acids. The chain's CDR3 is CASSRGSDSGTDTQYF. The CDR3 DNA sequence: TGTGCCAGCAGCCGAGGGTCTGACTCGGGCACAGATACGCAGTATTTT.

The chain combines TRBV7-2 with TRBJ2-1; 9 bases line up with TRBD2. CDR1 and CDR2 (germline): SGHTA, FQGNSA. Unmatched junction bases numbered 6, after V lost 1 base and J lost 8 bases. The CDR3 runs 15 residues. CDR3 coding DNA: TGTGCCAGCAGCTTAGGAGCGGGGGGCAGGGATGAGCAGTTCTTC. This gives the protein CASSLGAGGRDEQFF.

This clonotype was picked up many times. The V gene is TRBV7-9, the J gene TRBJ2-3, with D possibly matching TRBD2 (5 bases). The CDR3 has 16 amino acids. CDR1 and CDR2 from the germline V gene are SEHNR and FQNEAQ (reference sequence). V gave up 5 bases and J gave up 4 bases, with 19 bases separating them. CDR3: CASSARAVSKADTQYF. In DNA, the CDR3 is TGTGCCAGCAGCGCTAGAGCGGTCTCTAAGGCAGATACGCAGTATTTT.

This clonotype appeared many times. V gene TRBV7-2 combines with J gene TRBJ2-2; D may be TRBD1 (6 bases). The CDR3 length is 14 residues. V lost 5 bases and J 3 bases, leaving 10 bases between the germline ends. The germline gives CDR1 SGHTA, CDR2 FQGNSA. The CDR3 DNA is TGTGCCAGCAGCCAGGGACAACACACCGGGGAGCTGTTTTTT. It translates to CASSQGQHTGELFF. Based on the CDR3 plus reference TRBV7-2 and TRBJ2-2, the full variable domain is GAGVSQSPSNKVTEKGKDVELRCDPISGHTALYWYRQSLGQGLEFLIYFQGNSAPDKSGLPSDRFSAERTGGSVSTLTIQRTQQEDSAVYLCASSQGQHTGELFFGEGSRLTVL.

Ten or more counts support this clonotype. The chain has TRBV28 and TRBJ1-5; D ambiguous. Between the trimmed V and J ends, which lost 2 bases and 7 bases, there was a span of 12 bases. The CDR3 totals 14 residues. Per the germline V gene, CDR1 is MDHEN and CDR2 is SYDVKM. This chain's CDR3 is CASSLAPPDQPQHF. As DNA, the CDR3 is TGTGCCAGCAGTTTAGCCCCTCCCGACCAGCCCCAGCATTTT.

This clonotype occurred many times. The chain is built from TRBV18 and TRBJ2-2; 8 bases are a match to TRBD1. The germline CDR1 and CDR2 sequences are KGHSH and LQKENI. The CDR3 runs 15 residues. V gave up 2 bases and J gave up 5 bases; unmatched junction bases: 4. The CDR3 reads CASSPGQGRTGELFF. CDR3 in DNA: TGTGCCAGCTCACCAGGACAGGGTAGAACCGGGGAGCTGTTTTTT.

In this sample, this clonotype turned up many times. V gene TRBV4-2 combines with J gene TRBJ2-4; 7 bases line up with TRBD2. In germline, CDR1 is LGHNA, CDR2 YNFKEQ. Trimming took 5 bases from V and 0 from J; bases not matched to a gene: 10. This CDR3 is built from 17 residues. The CDR3 DNA follows: TGTGCCAGCAGCGGGGGGGGGACGGGGCTAGCCAAAAACATTCAGTACTTC. Encoded protein: CASSGGGTGLAKNIQYF.

This clonotype was picked up many times. The chain combines TRBV6-5 with TRBJ2-3, with D perhaps matching TRBD1 (5 bases). The CDR3 length is 14 residues. Germline V CDR1 and CDR2: MNHEY, SVGAGI. Trimming stripped 6 bases from V and 2 bases from J, with 12 bases between. The CDR3 DNA follows: TGTGCCAGCAGCTCCCAGGGTTTCACAGATACGCAGTATTTT. Protein sequence: CASSSQGFTDTQYF.

This clonotype was detected ten times or more. The V call is TRBV5-1, the J call TRBJ2-7, with D perhaps being TRBD1 or TRBD2 (5 bases each). The CDR3 is 13 amino acids. Germline CDR1 SGHRS, CDR2 YFSETQ. V lost 1 base and J 5 bases, leaving 10 bases between the germline ends. The chain's CDR3 is CASSLKMGDEQYF. CDR3 bases: TGCGCCAGCAGCTTGAAGATGGGGGACGAGCAGTACTTC.

This clonotype was counted ten times or more. The chain couples TRBV5-6 to TRBJ2-2, with unresolved D. This CDR3 contains 14 residues. The germline CDR1 and CDR2 sequences are SGHDT and YYEEEE. Trimming shortened V by 1 base and J by 3 bases, and 7 bases separated the two germline ends. The CDR3 DNA reads as TGTGCCAGCAGCTTGTGGGGTTACACCGGGGAGCTGTTTTTT. It encodes CASSLWGYTGELFF.

This clonotype was counted ten times or more. The J gene is TRBJ2-7, the V gene TRBV7-9, with no clear D. Deletions cut 5 bases from V and 2 bases from J, with 10 bases between. The germline gives CDR1 SEHNR, CDR2 FQNEAQ (reference sequence). The CDR3 totals 13 residues. The CDR3 sequence: CASSPSRAYEQYF. For the CDR3, the DNA is TGTGCCAGCAGCCCCTCACGGGCCTACGAGCAGTACTTC.